The 32 T cell receptor beta chains below come from one sample, sequenced in a study of blood T cell repertoires in COVID-19. Profiled with immunoSEQ multiplex PCR; TCRdb holds only in-frame clones, not every one. Here the sample spans about 320,000 clones, 85% being singletons. The material sequenced was PBMCs or T cells enriched from blood (not recorded which). All receptors derive from a woman between 25 and 40 years old who had been exposed to COVID-19.

This chain connects TRBV28 to TRBJ1-2; 10 bases are shared with TRBD1. The CDR3 totals 15 residues. The V and J ends lost 5 bases and 6 bases, in that order; junction bases with no gene match: 9. Germline V gene data show CDR1 as MDHEN and CDR2 as SYDVKM. CDR3 nucleotides: TGTGCCAGCAGTCCCGGACAGGGGGGTTCTAATGGCTACACCTTC. Protein: CASSPGQGGSNGYTF.

This clone was seen just once. The V call is TRBV19, the J call TRBJ1-5; no clear D gene. The CDR3 loop spans 17 amino acids. Germline assignment: CDR1 LNHDA and CDR2 SQIVND (reference sequence). Trimming removed 0 bases from V and 7 bases from J, with 19 bases in between. CDR3 residues: CASSIDRDGLTWQPQHF. The CDR3 bases are TGTGCCAGTAGTATAGATCGGGATGGGTTAACGTGGCAGCCCCAGCATTTT. Full variable domain (missing parts from reference TRBV19 and TRBJ1-5): DGGITQSPKYLFRKEGQNVTLSCEQNLNHDAMYWYRQDPGQGLRLIYYSQIVNDFQKGDIAEGYSVSREKKESFPLTVTSAQKNPTAFYLCASSIDRDGLTWQPQHFGDGTRLSIL.

This clone was observed once. V and J are TRBV3-1 (or the pseudogene TRBV3-2) and TRBJ2-3; 13 bases are a match to TRBD2. CDR1 LGHDT and CDR2 YNNKEL come from the germline V gene (reference sequence). V was clipped by 8 bases and J by 6 bases; unmatched bases: 8. The CDR3 is made up of 15 amino acids. CDR3 bases: TGTGCCAGCCCCGAACTAGCGGGAGGGCCGGATACGCAGTATTTT. Translating gives CASPELAGGPDTQYF.

The rearrangement joins TRBV7-2 to TRBJ1-6; tentative D call: TRBD1 (6 bases). The germline V gene encodes CDR1 SGHTA and CDR2 FQGNSA. Trimming removed 2 bases at V and 9 bases at J, with 23 bases between. CDR3 length: 18 residues. CDR3: CASSLRFKRQVVGSPLHF. The CDR3 region has the DNA TGTGCCAGCAGCTTAAGGTTCAAGAGACAGGTCGTCGGTTCACCCCTCCACTTT.

The chain combines TRBV10-3 with TRBJ2-2; D not resolved. Germline V lookup: CDR1 ENHRY, CDR2 SYGVKD. The CDR3 runs to 14 residues. The V and J ends lost 7 bases and 4 bases respectively, with 13 bases between them. The CDR3 region is CAIKVLGSTGELFF. The CDR3 region has the DNA TGTGCCATCAAGGTTCTAGGCAGCACCGGGGAGCTGTTTTTT.

V is TRBV18 and J is TRBJ1-2, with 7 bases that match TRBD1. The CDR3 spans 13 residues. V gave up 8 bases and J gave up 4 bases; unmatched junction bases: 7. Looked up from germline, CDR1 is KGHSH and CDR2 is LQKENI. CDR3 sequence: CASTRGESYGYTF. The CDR3 DNA reads as TGTGCCAGCACCAGGGGGGAGAGCTATGGCTACACCTTC.

The gene calls are TRBV5-4 and TRBJ2-3, with 7 bases identical to TRBD1. The germline V gene has CDR1 SGHNT and CDR2 YYREEE (reference sequence). With V trimmed by 5 bases and J by 4 bases, 1 base remained unmatched. CDR3 length equals 12 residues. In DNA form, the CDR3 reads TGTGCCAGCAGACAGGGGTCAGATACGCAGTATTTT. Protein sequence: CASRQGSDTQYF.

This chain connects TRBV7-2 to TRBJ2-5, with 9 nucleotides matching TRBD2. There are 14 residues in the CDR3. Germline V gene data show CDR1 as SGHTA and CDR2 as FQGNSA. V lost 5 bases, J lost 5 bases, and 6 bases stayed unmatched. The CDR3 DNA sequence: TGTGCCAGCAGCCAAGGTCTAGCGGGGGAGACCCAGTACTTC. Translated, it gives CASSQGLAGETQYF.

The chain has TRBV7-2 and TRBJ1-1, with D perhaps TRBD1 (6 bases). The germline V and J ends were trimmed by 6 bases and 0 bases, with 14 bases remaining between them. Germline-derived CDR1 and CDR2 are SGHTA and FQGNSA. The CDR3 has 15 amino acids. The CDR3 coding sequence is TGTGCCAGCAGGTTACAGGGTGGTATGAACACTGAAGCTTTCTTT. Protein product: CASRLQGGMNTEAFF.

The CDR3 DNA reads TGTGCCAGCAGCCAACTAGCGGGAGGGCCCCTTACCGGGGAGCTGTTTTTT. Protein sequence: CASSQLAGGPLTGELFF. The chain carries TRBV7-3 and TRBJ2-2; 13 positions agree with TRBD2. The CDR3 has 17 residues. V lost 5 bases to trimming and J lost 5 bases; unmatched junction nucleotides: 8. In germline, CDR1 is SGHTA, CDR2 FQGTGA.

The sample holds many counts of this clone. This chain uses TRBV9 with TRBJ1-4; 8 bases are a match to TRBD1. The V gene end was trimmed by 3 bases and the J gene end by 7 bases; junction bases not matched to a gene: 5. CDR1 is SGDLS and CDR2 is YYNGEE in the germline V gene. This CDR3 has 14 residues. CDR3 coding DNA: TGTGCCAGCAGCGCCAGACAGGGGAGTGAAAAACTGTTTTTT. Protein sequence: CASSARQGSEKLFF.

The V gene is TRBV2, the J gene TRBJ1-6, with D possibly TRBD1 on 5 matching bases. The length of the CDR3 is 13 residues. Trimming pared 9 bases from V and 5 bases from J, leaving 11 bases between. Germline loops: CDR1 SNHLY, CDR2 FYNNEI. The CDR3, as DNA: TGTGCCAGTAAACAGGAGAATAATTCACCCCTCCACTTT. Translated, it gives CASKQENNSPLHF.

The V call is TRBV30, the J call TRBJ1-1; 8 bases agree with TRBD1. V lost 3 bases to trimming and J lost 7 bases; unmatched junction nucleotides: 10. Germline V CDR1 and CDR2: GTSNPN, SVGIG (reference sequence). This CDR3 has 14 residues. CDR3 protein: CAWRGQGAFDEAFF. In nucleotides, the CDR3 is TGTGCCTGGAGAGGGCAGGGGGCATTTGATGAAGCTTTCTTT. Drawing the rest from reference TRBV30 and TRBJ1-1, the complete variable domain is SQTIHQWPATLVQPVGSPLSLECTVEGTSNPNLYWYRQAAGRGLQLLFYSVGIGQISSEVPQNLSASRPQDRQFILSSKKLLLSDSGFYLCAWRGQGAFDEAFFGQGTRLTVV.

This sequence joins TRBV6-5 and TRBJ2-5, with D hard to call. The CDR3 totals 12 residues. Trimming cost V 6 bases and J 5 bases, with 10 bases left between them. Germline values: CDR1 MNHEY, CDR2 SVGAGI. The CDR3 region is CASSLNLETQYF. CDR3 coding DNA: TGTGCCAGCAGCCTTAATCTTGAGACCCAGTACTTC.

The chain links TRBV9 to TRBJ2-1; D uncertain. The CDR3 length is 15 residues. V was shortened by 9 bases and J by 0 bases, with 16 bases between the two germline ends. Germline CDR1 SGDLS, CDR2 YYNGEE. The CDR3: CATLTSASSYNEQFF. The CDR3 region has the DNA TGTGCCACCCTGACTTCAGCCAGCTCCTACAATGAGCAGTTCTTC.

This chain joins TRBV10-3 and TRBJ2-7, with D maybe TRBD2 (5 bases). There are 14 residues in the CDR3. V lost 10 bases and J lost 4, with 20 bases in between. Germline CDR1 and CDR2: ENHRY and SYGVKD. This CDR3 reads CATVIGSGGYEQYF. The DNA of the CDR3 is TGTGCCACCGTCATTGGGTCTGGAGGATACGAGCAGTACTTC.

The chain is built from TRBV2 and TRBJ2-7; 14 bases align to TRBD2. CDR3 length: 14 residues. Germline CDR1 is SNHLY and CDR2 is FYNNEI. V dropped 8 bases and J dropped 3; count of bases not matched to a gene: 3. The CDR3 spells CASETSGRDYEQYF. The CDR3 coding sequence is TGTGCCAGCGAGACTAGCGGGAGGGACTACGAGCAGTACTTC.

The table lists this clone with a few counts. It is likely a read error, because the conserved phenylalanine at the end of the CDR3 is missing. Because the CDR3's place on the DNA is in doubt, the DNA is left out and the CDR3 is given as listed by TCRdb. The chain recombines TRBV20-1 with TRBJ1-1; the D call in the table, TRBD1, was not verified against the DNA. Germline loops: CDR1 DFQATT, CDR2 SNEGSKA (reference sequence). Ends included, the CDR3 has 11 residues. The CDR3 sequence is CSASVQALWIL.

A note on this clone: This specimen includes other DNA sequences encoding the same CDR3. V gene TRBV5-1 combines with J gene TRBJ1-3; D uncertain. This CDR3 is built from 14 residues. Germline V gene sequence: CDR1 SGHRS, CDR2 YFSETQ. V lost 0 bases and J lost 1, with 5 bases in between. The CDR3 sequence is CASSLDNSGNTIYF. The CDR3 DNA sequence: TGCGCCAGCAGCTTGGACAATTCTGGAAACACCATATATTTT.

V and J are TRBV28 and TRBJ1-2; D is perhaps TRBD1 (6 bases). Trimming pared 5 bases from V and 7 bases from J, leaving 20 bases between. CDR1 MDHEN and CDR2 SYDVKM come from the germline V gene. The CDR3 is 15 amino acids. For the CDR3, the DNA is TGTGCCAGCAGTGGGCTGATGGGGGGGCTGGGTGGCTACACCTTC. Translation: CASSGLMGGLGGYTF.

The CDR3 protein is CASSFVTGSGTQYF. DNA of the CDR3: TGTGCCAGCAGTTTTGTTACAGGTTCCGGGACCCAGTACTTC. This chain uses TRBV27 with TRBJ2-5, with D perhaps TRBD1 (5 bases). CDR1 and CDR2 from the germline V gene are MNHEY and SMNVEV (reference sequence). The CDR3 has 14 amino acids. Trimming cost V 3 bases and J 7 bases, with 15 bases left between them.

V and J are TRBV5-1 and TRBJ2-1; 9 bases match TRBD2. The germline CDR1 and CDR2 sequences are SGHRS and YFSETQ. Trimming removed 0 bases from V and 5 bases from J; junction bases left unmatched: 6. The CDR3 runs 16 residues. CDR3 amino acids: CASSLAVLAGNNEQFF. CDR3 DNA sequence: TGCGCCAGCAGCTTGGCCGTACTAGCGGGTAACAATGAGCAGTTCTTC.

The chain couples TRBV5-8 to TRBJ1-4; the D gene is possibly TRBD1 (6 bases). Germline V gene lookup returns CDR1 SGHTS and CDR2 YDEGEE. The CDR3 consists of 14 residues. V dropped 0 bases and J dropped 5 bases, with 8 bases sitting between them. DNA for the CDR3: TGTGCCAGCAGCTTGGGACAGGTGAATGAAAAACTGTTTTTT. It translates to CASSLGQVNEKLFF.

The chain recombines TRBV2 with TRBJ2-7, with a possible D match to TRBD1 (6 bases). The CDR3 is 16 residues long. Trimming took off 7 bases at V and 3 bases at J, with 22 bases between the two ends. In germline, CDR1 is SNHLY, CDR2 FYNNEI. CDR3 sequence: CASTEGVSLPSYEQYF. CDR3 DNA sequence: TGTGCCAGCACCGAGGGGGTCTCCCTACCCAGCTACGAGCAGTACTTC.

V gene TRBV7-9 combines with J gene TRBJ2-1; 11 bases map to TRBD2. Germline CDR1 SEHNR, CDR2 FQNEAQ (reference sequence). The length of the CDR3 is 18 residues. Germline trimming cut 2 bases from V and 5 bases from J; bases unmatched to any gene: 11. The DNA for the CDR3 is TGTGCCAGCAGCTTACTGTACCCTTCTAGCGGGAGGAACAATGAGCAGTTCTTC. Protein: CASSLLYPSSGRNNEQFF.

The rearrangement joins TRBV9 to TRBJ2-7; 8 bases fit TRBD2. The germline CDR1 and CDR2 sequences are SGDLS and YYNGEE. Losses at the gene ends were 0 bases for V and 0 bases for J; bases not matched to a gene: 2. The CDR3 has 15 residues. Written as DNA, the CDR3 is TGTGCCAGCAGCGTAGAAAGCGGGGGCTCCTACGAGCAGTACTTC. It is translated as CASSVESGGSYEQYF.

The J gene is TRBJ2-5, the V gene TRBV7-3; maybe TRBD2 (5 bases). CDR1 and CDR2 (germline): SGHTA, FQGTGA. The CDR3 contains 13 residues. Trimming shortened V by 1 base and J by 4 bases, and 7 bases separated the two germline ends. Here the CDR3 DNA reads TGTGCCAGCAGCTTAAAACGGGGAGAGACCCAGTACTTC. It specifies CASSLKRGETQYF.

The rearrangement joins TRBV28 to TRBJ2-6, with D uncertain. From germline, CDR1 is MDHEN and CDR2 SYDVKM. The CDR3 loop spans 17 amino acids. V was pared by 1 base and J by 0 bases, with 10 bases between. The CDR3: CASSLSLASSGANVLTF. In DNA, the CDR3 is TGTGCCAGCAGTTTATCCTTGGCCAGCTCTGGGGCCAACGTCCTGACTTTC.

The chain combines TRBV20-1 with TRBJ2-5, with D maybe TRBD2 (5 bases). Germline values: CDR1 DFQATT, CDR2 SNEGSKA (reference sequence). The germline V and J ends were trimmed by 3 bases and 4 bases, with 15 bases remaining between them. The CDR3 loop spans 14 amino acids. The DNA of the CDR3 is TGCAGTGCTAGTAACAAGCGAGGAGGAGAGACCCAGTACTTC. Encoded protein: CSASNKRGGETQYF.

The chain links TRBV6-7 to TRBJ2-5; TRBD1 aligns across 9 bases. TRBV6-7 is classed as an ORF, of uncertain function. CDR3 length equals 16 residues. Unmatched junction bases numbered 6, after V lost 2 bases and J lost 2 bases. CDR3 region: CASSYPTGQGQETQYF. The CDR3 DNA reads TGTGCCAGCAGTTACCCGACAGGACAGGGGCAAGAGACCCAGTACTTC.

The chain uses TRBV7-9 and TRBJ1-4; TRBD1 might be the D (5 bases). CDR3 length equals 13 residues. V was pared by 6 bases and J by 8 bases, with 13 bases between. CDR1 is SEHNR, CDR2 FQNEAQ, per germline (reference sequence). CDR3 sequence: CASSSPGGEKLFF. The CDR3 DNA follows: TGTGCCAGCAGTTCACCGGGGGGAGAAAAACTGTTTTTT. Variable domain in full (rest from reference TRBV7-9 and TRBJ1-4): DTGVSQNPRHKITKRGQNVTFRCDPISEHNRLYWYRQTLGQGPEFLTYFQNEAQLEKSRLLSDRFSAERPKGSFSTLEIQRTEQGDSAMYLCASSSPGGEKLFFGSGTQLSVL.

The chain is built from TRBV27 and TRBJ1-6; D perhaps matches TRBD1 (5 bases). Germline V gene lookup returns CDR1 MNHEY and CDR2 SMNVEV (reference sequence). Trimming took off 7 bases at V and 8 bases at J, with 18 bases between the two ends. The CDR3 has 15 amino acids. CDR3 DNA sequence: TGTGCCAGCAAAGTTGGGGGGGTAGGGGATTCACCCCTCCACTTT. Translation gives CASKVGGVGDSPLHF.